A selection of T cell receptor beta chains follows, all from one sample in a study of blood T cell repertoires in COVID-19. Method: immunoSEQ multiplex PCR; TCRdb's copy keeps in-frame clones and lacks some. Here the sample spans 60,000 or so clones, under 85% being singletons. The sequencing sample was made of peripheral blood. Source of these receptors: a woman aged 50 to 60 with active or convalescent COVID-19. Both conserved end residues are part of each CDR3. D genes are given only for firm matches. For some rows the clone size is stated as once, few or many, or as a class when expanded; others skip it.

v_call: TRBV5-1
d_call: -
clone_size: few
j_call: TRBJ1-1
cdr3_nt: TGCGCCAGCCAGAAACAGGGATCGGGTGGTGAAGCTTTCTTT
cdr3_aa: CASQKQGSGGEAFF

v_call: TRBV21-1
d_call: -
clone_size: -
j_call: TRBJ2-2
cdr3_nt: TGTGCCAGCAGCAAAGGTACTAGCGGGAGGGCCAGGACCGGGGAGCTGTTTTTT
cdr3_aa: CASSKGTSGRARTGELFF

v_call: TRBV23-1
d_call: -
clone_size: -
j_call: TRBJ1-1
cdr3_nt: TGCGCCAGCAGTCGGACCGGACACCTCGGCGCCAACACTGAAGCTTTCTTT
cdr3_aa: CASSRTGHLGANTEAFF

v_call: TRBV28
d_call: -
clone_size: -
j_call: TRBJ1-1
cdr3_nt: TGTGCCAGCAGTTCCCCCCAGCCCTCGGGGGCTGAAGCTTTCTTT
cdr3_aa: CASSSPQPSGAEAFF

v_call: TRBV4-3
d_call: -
clone_size: -
j_call: TRBJ2-1
cdr3_nt: TGCGCCAGCAGCCTAGGGGTTTACAATGAGCAGTTCTTC
cdr3_aa: CASSLGVYNEQFF

v_call: TRBV28
d_call: TRBD1
clone_size: -
j_call: TRBJ1-6
cdr3_nt: TGTGCCAGCAGTTTATGGGGGGCCCGGGACAGGGAACACTTT
cdr3_aa: CASSLWGARDREHF

v_call: TRBV30
d_call: TRBD2
clone_size: few
j_call: TRBJ2-5
cdr3_nt: TGTGCCTGGAGCGGACTAGCGGGAGCTCACCAAGAGACCCAGTACTTC
cdr3_aa: CAWSGLAGAHQETQYF

v_call: TRBV2
d_call: -
clone_size: few
j_call: TRBJ2-3
cdr3_nt: TGTGCCAGCAGTTCGGCGGAAATCACAGATACGCAGTATTTT
cdr3_aa: CASSSAEITDTQYF

v_call: TRBV24-1
d_call: -
clone_size: few
j_call: TRBJ2-1
cdr3_nt: TGTGCCACCAGTGACCGTCAGTTCTTC
cdr3_aa: CATSDRQFF

v_call: TRBV7-2
d_call: -
clone_size: -
j_call: TRBJ2-5
cdr3_nt: TGTGCCAGCAGCACCGGGGTTCAAGAGACCCAGTACTTC
cdr3_aa: CASSTGVQETQYF

v_call: TRBV10-3
d_call: -
clone_size: -
j_call: TRBJ1-1
cdr3_nt: TGTGCCCCTCACGGGGGGAGTGCTGAAGCTTTCTTT
cdr3_aa: CAPHGGSAEAFF

v_call: TRBV2
d_call: TRBD1
clone_size: -
j_call: TRBJ1-2
cdr3_nt: TGTGCCAGCAGTGCCGACAGGGGGGTCTATGGCTACACCTTC
cdr3_aa: CASSADRGVYGYTF

v_call: TRBV6-2/TRBV6-3
d_call: TRBD2
clone_size: few
j_call: TRBJ2-7
cdr3_nt: TGTGCCAGCAGTCTCAGGGGGACTAGCTTATACGAGCAGTACTTC
cdr3_aa: CASSLRGTSLYEQYF

v_call: TRBV5-4
d_call: TRBD1
clone_size: -
j_call: TRBJ1-4
cdr3_nt: TGTGCCAGCAGCTTGGGACAGGGAACTAATGAAAAACTGTTTTTT
cdr3_aa: CASSLGQGTNEKLFF

v_call: TRBV2
d_call: -
clone_size: -
j_call: TRBJ2-7
cdr3_nt: TGTGCCAGCAGTGAAAGAGGCAGTACCTCCTACGAGCAGTACTTC
cdr3_aa: CASSERGSTSYEQYF

v_call: TRBV4-2
d_call: -
clone_size: -
j_call: TRBJ2-5
cdr3_nt: TGTGCCAGCAGCCAAGCGGTCGGGGAGGCGGCAGAGACCCAGTACTTC
cdr3_aa: CASSQAVGEAAETQYF

v_call: TRBV7-2
d_call: -
clone_size: -
j_call: TRBJ2-1
cdr3_nt: TGTGCCAGCAGCCATGAATCCCTAGGCGGAGGCCAGTTCTTC
cdr3_aa: CASSHESLGGGQFF

v_call: TRBV30
d_call: TRBD1
clone_size: -
j_call: TRBJ1-2
cdr3_nt: TGTGCCTGGAGGATTACAGGGGGGGGTGGCTACACCTTC
cdr3_aa: CAWRITGGGGYTF

v_call: TRBV5-1
d_call: -
clone_size: once
j_call: TRBJ2-1
cdr3_nt: TGCGCCAGCAGCCCAACTCCACAGGGAGCCTACAATGAGCAGTTCTTC
cdr3_aa: CASSPTPQGAYNEQFF

v_call: TRBV6-5
d_call: TRBD1
clone_size: -
j_call: TRBJ2-7
cdr3_nt: TGTGCCAGCAGCCGGACAGGGCGCTACGAGCAGTACTTC
cdr3_aa: CASSRTGRYEQYF

v_call: TRBV2
d_call: -
clone_size: -
j_call: TRBJ2-7
cdr3_nt: TGTGCCAGCAGTGGGGGAGGAGGGTTCTTCCCCTCCTACGAGCAGTACTTC
cdr3_aa: CASSGGGGFFPSYEQYF

v_call: TRBV19
d_call: -
clone_size: -
j_call: TRBJ2-2
cdr3_nt: TGTGCCACCCGTAAGGGGAATACCGGGGAGCTGTTTTTT
cdr3_aa: CATRKGNTGELFF

v_call: TRBV6-5
d_call: TRBD1
clone_size: -
j_call: TRBJ1-3
cdr3_nt: TGTGCCAGCAGGGTGGACAGGGGCTCTGGAAACACCATATATTTT
cdr3_aa: CASRVDRGSGNTIYF

v_call: TRBV9
d_call: TRBD2
clone_size: -
j_call: TRBJ2-5
cdr3_nt: TGTGCCAGCAGCTCGCTAGCGGGCCAAGAGACCCAGTACTTC
cdr3_aa: CASSSLAGQETQYF

v_call: TRBV5-1
d_call: TRBD1
clone_size: few
j_call: TRBJ2-7
cdr3_nt: TGCGCCAGCAGCTTAGCCGGGACAGGGGGCTCCTACGAGCAGTACTTC
cdr3_aa: CASSLAGTGGSYEQYF

v_call: TRBV4-2
d_call: TRBD1
clone_size: -
j_call: TRBJ1-4
cdr3_nt: TGTGCCAGCAGCCCGGGACAGGCCATTGAAAAACTGTTTTTT
cdr3_aa: CASSPGQAIEKLFF

v_call: TRBV7-2
d_call: TRBD1
clone_size: once
j_call: TRBJ1-1
cdr3_nt: TGTGCCAGCAGCTTAGTGGCCAGGGGGGACACTGAAGCTTTCTTT
cdr3_aa: CASSLVARGDTEAFF

v_call: TRBV6-5
d_call: -
clone_size: -
j_call: TRBJ2-6
cdr3_nt: TGTGCCAGCAGAGGGGGGGGGCCCACCTCCAACGTCCTGACTTTC
cdr3_aa: CASRGGGPTSNVLTF

v_call: TRBV19
d_call: TRBD1
clone_size: -
j_call: TRBJ1-1
cdr3_nt: TGTGCCAGTAGTATGAGGACAGGGATGCTGGTAGCTGAAGCTTTCTTT
cdr3_aa: CASSMRTGMLVAEAFF

v_call: TRBV2
d_call: TRBD1
clone_size: -
j_call: TRBJ1-5
cdr3_nt: TGTGCCAGCAGTGCCACAGGGGGGGGAGGCAATCAGCCCCAGCATTTT
cdr3_aa: CASSATGGGGNQPQHF

v_call: TRBV27
d_call: -
clone_size: -
j_call: TRBJ2-3
cdr3_nt: TGTGCCAGCAGGTTCAGGGGTGTCGATACGCAGTATTTT
cdr3_aa: CASRFRGVDTQYF

v_call: TRBV5-4
d_call: -
clone_size: -
j_call: TRBJ1-1
cdr3_nt: TGTGCCAGCAGCGACAGATCCCAGGCTGAAGCTTTCTTT
cdr3_aa: CASSDRSQAEAFF

v_call: TRBV5-4
d_call: -
clone_size: -
j_call: TRBJ1-6
cdr3_nt: TGTGCCAGCAGCTCCGGCTCCTATAATTCACCCCTCCACTTT
cdr3_aa: CASSSGSYNSPLHF

v_call: TRBV6-4
d_call: -
clone_size: -
j_call: TRBJ1-4
cdr3_nt: TGTGCCAGCAGTCCCGGATCCGGAGGTGGGGAAAAACTGTTTTTT
cdr3_aa: CASSPGSGGGEKLFF

v_call: TRBV3-1/TRBV3-2
d_call: TRBD1
clone_size: few
j_call: TRBJ1-3
cdr3_nt: TGTGCCAGCAGCCAAATCGGGACAGGGCCGTTTGGAAACACCATATATTTT
cdr3_aa: CASSQIGTGPFGNTIYF

v_call: TRBV7-8
d_call: TRBD2
clone_size: -
j_call: TRBJ2-5
cdr3_nt: TGTGCCAGCAGCCCGACTAGCGGGAGAGGGTTGGAGACCCAGTACTTC
cdr3_aa: CASSPTSGRGLETQYF

v_call: TRBV9
d_call: -
clone_size: few
j_call: TRBJ2-2
cdr3_nt: TGTGCCAGCAGCGTGGGGGTGGCGACTAGGGGCACCGGGGAGCTGTTTTTT
cdr3_aa: CASSVGVATRGTGELFF

v_call: TRBV6-2/TRBV6-3
d_call: -
clone_size: many
j_call: TRBJ2-2
cdr3_nt: TGTGCCAGCAGTTACCCGGGGGTCACCGGGGAGCTGTTTTTT
cdr3_aa: CASSYPGVTGELFF

v_call: TRBV5-4
d_call: -
clone_size: -
j_call: TRBJ2-3
cdr3_nt: TGTGCCAGCAGCTTAGTAGTGAAGGGACTGCCAGATACGCAGTATTTT
cdr3_aa: CASSLVVKGLPDTQYF

v_call: TRBV30
d_call: TRBD1
clone_size: -
j_call: TRBJ2-1
cdr3_nt: TGTGCCTGGAGGACCCGGGACAGGGGGCGGTACAGCGAGCAGTTCTTC
cdr3_aa: CAWRTRDRGRYSEQFF

v_call: TRBV11-1
d_call: -
clone_size: -
j_call: TRBJ2-1
cdr3_nt: TGTGCCAGCAGCCTACGAGGCCCATACAATGAGCAGTTCTTC
cdr3_aa: CASSLRGPYNEQFF

v_call: TRBV5-8
d_call: TRBD1
clone_size: -
j_call: TRBJ2-1
cdr3_nt: TGTGCCAGCAGCTTCGACAGGGGAAGAGAGCAGTTCTTC
cdr3_aa: CASSFDRGREQFF

v_call: TRBV6-2/TRBV6-3
d_call: TRBD2
clone_size: -
j_call: TRBJ2-7
cdr3_nt: TGTGCCAGCAGTTCCGCGGGGGAGTACGAGCAGTACTTC
cdr3_aa: CASSSAGEYEQYF

v_call: TRBV5-4
d_call: -
clone_size: -
j_call: TRBJ2-5
cdr3_nt: TGTGCCAGCAGCATGACGACAGCCCAAGAGACCCAGTACTTC
cdr3_aa: CASSMTTAQETQYF

v_call: TRBV5-1
d_call: TRBD1
clone_size: -
j_call: TRBJ2-2
cdr3_nt: TGCGCCAGCAGCTCACCTCCGGGACAGGGGTTCCTCACCGGGGAGCTGTTTTTT
cdr3_aa: CASSSPPGQGFLTGELFF

v_call: TRBV5-1
d_call: TRBD1
clone_size: -
j_call: TRBJ2-2
cdr3_nt: TGCGCCAGCAGCCGTGACAGGGCCGGGGAGCTGTTTTTT
cdr3_aa: CASSRDRAGELFF

v_call: TRBV7-9
d_call: -
clone_size: -
j_call: TRBJ1-1
cdr3_nt: TGTGCCAGCAGCTCGGCGGACACTGAAGCTTTCTTT
cdr3_aa: CASSSADTEAFF

v_call: TRBV14
d_call: -
clone_size: -
j_call: TRBJ2-3
cdr3_nt: TGTGCCAGCAGCCAAGACCGGAGTGTCCGTACGCAGTATTTT
cdr3_aa: CASSQDRSVRTQYF

v_call: TRBV5-1
d_call: -
clone_size: -
j_call: TRBJ1-6
cdr3_nt: TGCGCCAGCAGCTCGGTGGATTCACCCCTCCACTTT
cdr3_aa: CASSSVDSPLHF

v_call: TRBV2
d_call: TRBD2
clone_size: -
j_call: TRBJ2-1
cdr3_nt: TGTGCCAGCAGTGGAACGCAGGGACTAGCGGGAGTCAATGAGCAGTTCTTC
cdr3_aa: CASSGTQGLAGVNEQFF

v_call: TRBV10-3
d_call: TRBD1
clone_size: -
j_call: TRBJ1-1
cdr3_nt: TGTGCCATCAGTGGGACAGGGGGCCTCATGAACACTGAAGCTTTCTTT
cdr3_aa: CAISGTGGLMNTEAFF

v_call: TRBV9
d_call: -
clone_size: -
j_call: TRBJ1-2
cdr3_nt: TGTGCCAGCAGCGTAGGCAACGGAGGGTATGGCTACACCTTC
cdr3_aa: CASSVGNGGYGYTF

v_call: TRBV11-2
d_call: TRBD2
clone_size: once
j_call: TRBJ2-1
cdr3_nt: TGTGCCAGCAGCTTACCCCCAGCGGGAAGGCGAATCCATGAGCAGTTCTTC
cdr3_aa: CASSLPPAGRRIHEQFF

v_call: TRBV30
d_call: TRBD2
clone_size: -
j_call: TRBJ2-5
cdr3_nt: TGTGCCTGGAGTGTTAAACTAGCGTACGAAGCGGGGGAGACCCAGTACTTC
cdr3_aa: CAWSVKLAYEAGETQYF

v_call: TRBV7-8
d_call: TRBD1
clone_size: -
j_call: TRBJ2-7
cdr3_nt: TGTGCCAGCAGCTCTCGACAGGGGGGTTTCGAGCAGTACTTC
cdr3_aa: CASSSRQGGFEQYF

v_call: TRBV24-1
d_call: TRBD2
clone_size: -
j_call: TRBJ2-1
cdr3_nt: TGTGCCACCAGTGATAAGACTAGCGGGATGAATGAGCAGTTCTTC
cdr3_aa: CATSDKTSGMNEQFF

v_call: TRBV18
d_call: TRBD2
clone_size: -
j_call: TRBJ2-1
cdr3_nt: TGTGCCAGCTCACCAAGGACTAGCGGGAGAGGGGTGTTCCACAATGAGCAGTTCTTC
cdr3_aa: CASSPRTSGRGVFHNEQFF

v_call: TRBV19
d_call: TRBD1
clone_size: -
j_call: TRBJ2-7
cdr3_nt: TGTGCCAGTAGTCGTTCGGCAGGGGGCGTCGAGCAGTACTTC
cdr3_aa: CASSRSAGGVEQYF